A single sample gave rise to the 27 T cell receptor beta chains below, sequenced in a study of PD-L1 blockade in urothelial cancer. Only in-frame clones appear in the TCRdb table, and some are missing; sequencing was by immunoSEQ multiplex PCR. Of 35,000 to 45,000 clones in the sample, less than 95% were seen once. As for time point: peripheral blood 6 weeks after treatment start. The sample consisted of PBMCs, taken around atezolizumab (anti-PD-L1) treatment. These receptor sequences come from a man between 65 and 85 years old with urothelial cancer.

The chain recombines TRBV19 with TRBJ1-1, with D unclear. Germline CDR1 and CDR2: LNHDA and SQIVND (reference sequence). The length of the CDR3 is 12 residues. Trimming took 3 bases from V and 3 from J, leaving 5 bases between them. The CDR3 bases are TGTGCCAGTAGTATGCGAGACACTGAAGCTTTCTTT. Translation: CASSMRDTEAFF.

This chain links TRBV6-1 with TRBJ2-7, with 16 bases lining up with TRBD2. Germline V gene data show CDR1 as MNHNS and CDR2 as SASEGT. The CDR3 has 17 residues. J lost 5 bases, V lost 3 bases, and 7 bases had no gene match. The CDR3 DNA follows: TGTGCCAGCAGTGATCCGGGACTAGCGGGAGGGCTCCACGAGCAGTACTTC. Translating it yields CASSDPGLAGGLHEQYF.

This clone was observed a single time. The genes are TRBV18 and TRBJ2-5; D not certain. The V gene lost 1 base and the J gene lost 2 bases, with 8 bases spanning the gap. Germline V gene sequence: CDR1 KGHSH, CDR2 LQKENI. CDR3 length: 14 amino acids. CDR3: CASSPLPSQETQYF. CDR3 nucleotides: TGTGCCAGCTCACCACTTCCGAGTCAAGAGACCCAGTACTTC.

The chain combines TRBV25-1 with TRBJ1-2; 8 bases match TRBD1. Per the germline V gene, CDR1 is MGHDK and CDR2 is SYGVNS. The CDR3 extends over 17 amino acids. V lost 2 bases and J lost 7; bases outside the gene matches: 15. As DNA, the CDR3 is TGTGCCAGCAGTGAAAGGGGGGACAGGCTTCACGTGGGTGGCTACACCTTC. It yields the protein CASSERGDRLHVGGYTF.

This chain connects TRBV5-1 to TRBJ2-5; the D gene is possibly TRBD2 (5 bases). The V gene lost 4 bases and the J gene lost 1 base, with 11 bases spanning the gap. CDR3 length: 14 residues. Germline CDR1 SGHRS, CDR2 YFSETQ. The CDR3 DNA reads TGCGCCAGCAGCAGACCGGGAACCCAAGAGACCCAGTACTTC. It is translated as CASSRPGTQETQYF.

This clone turned up a few times. The chain combines TRBV30 with TRBJ1-2; 9 nucleotides align to TRBD1. The CDR3 runs 16 residues. Losses at the gene ends were 2 bases for V and 4 bases for J; bases not matched to a gene: 11. Germline lookup yields CDR1 GTSNPN and CDR2 SVGIG (reference sequence). In nucleotides, the CDR3 is TGTGCCTGGAGTCTCAGCCGGGACAGGGTTATCTATGGCTACACCTTC. It specifies CAWSLSRDRVIYGYTF.

The chain has TRBV5-4 and TRBJ2-1; D gene uncertain. The CDR3 consists of 15 residues. In germline, CDR1 is SGHNT, CDR2 YYREEE (reference sequence). Deletions cut 0 bases from V and 5 bases from J, with 12 bases between. The CDR3 nucleotides are TGTGCCAGCAGCTTGGGTAGCTCCGTTAACAATGAGCAGTTCTTC. Protein product: CASSLGSSVNNEQFF.

The gene calls are TRBV4-1 and TRBJ2-3, with TRBD2 identical over 10 bases. J lost 4 bases, V lost 3 bases, and 7 bases had no gene match. Germline loops: CDR1 MGHRA, CDR2 YSYEKL. The CDR3 totals 16 residues. Here the CDR3 DNA reads TGCGCCAGCAGCCACGGGCTAGCGGGAGCTGCAGATACGCAGTATTTT. This codes for CASSHGLAGAADTQYF.

This chain links TRBV9 with TRBJ1-5, with D maybe TRBD1 (5 bases). Germline CDR1 is SGDLS and CDR2 is YYNGEE. The ends were cut back, 0 bases at V and 12 bases at J, with 16 bases in the middle. The CDR3 sequence is 14 residues long. The CDR3 coding sequence is TGTGCCAGCAGCGTAGATGGCCGGGGGTTAAACCAGCATTTT. Its protein is CASSVDGRGLNQHF.

V is TRBV7-2 and J is TRBJ2-6, with a weak D call TRBD1 (7 bases). V lost 3 bases and J lost 0, with 15 bases in between. The CDR3 has 18 amino acids. Germline V CDR1 and CDR2: SGHTA, FQGNSA. The CDR3 is CASSFKGGGTSGANVLTF. The CDR3 DNA sequence: TGTGCCAGCAGCTTTAAAGGGGGCGGGACCTCTGGGGCCAACGTCCTGACTTTC. Drawing the rest from reference TRBV7-2 and TRBJ2-6, the complete variable domain is GAGVSQSPSNKVTEKGKDVELRCDPISGHTALYWYRQSLGQGLEFLIYFQGNSAPDKSGLPSDRFSAERTGGSVSTLTIQRTQQEDSAVYLCASSFKGGGTSGANVLTFGAGSRLTVL.

V is TRBV5-1 and J is TRBJ2-3; the D gene is possibly TRBD2 (5 bases). The germline V gene encodes CDR1 SGHRS and CDR2 YFSETQ. The V end was cut by 0 bases, the J end by 3 bases, with 11 bases between. This CDR3 is 15 amino acids long. The chain's CDR3 is CASSLGASRTDTQYF. The CDR3 nucleotides read TGCGCCAGCAGCTTGGGTGCTAGCAGGACAGATACGCAGTATTTT.

V and J are TRBV7-3 and TRBJ2-7, with unresolved D. This CDR3 has 13 residues. CDR1 and CDR2 (germline): SGHTA, FQGTGA. Trimming cost V 0 bases and J 4 bases, with 7 bases left between them. The CDR3 loop reads CASSLTPDYEQYF. CDR3 in DNA: TGTGCCAGCAGCTTAACACCAGATTACGAGCAGTACTTC.

The chain has TRBV2 and TRBJ1-1, with TRBD1 identical over 9 bases. This CDR3 contains 17 residues. CDR1 and CDR2 (germline): SNHLY, FYNNEI. With V trimmed by 2 bases and J by 0 bases, 7 bases remained unmatched. CDR3 bases: TGTGCCAGCAGTGAATATGGGACAGGGAGGGTGAACACTGAAGCTTTCTTT. Amino acid sequence: CASSEYGTGRVNTEAFF.

This chain links TRBV5-8 with TRBJ2-7; TRBD1 aligns across 9 bases. After removal of 0 bases from V and 1 base from J, the junction contained 5 bases not matched to a gene. The germline V gene encodes CDR1 SGHTS and CDR2 YDEGEE. The CDR3 runs to 16 residues. CDR3 residues: CASSLVGTGSSYEQYF. DNA for the CDR3: TGTGCCAGCAGCTTGGTTGGGACAGGGTCTTCCTACGAGCAGTACTTC.

The V and J genes are TRBV11-2 and TRBJ2-7; 9 bases are a match to TRBD2. V was pared by 1 base and J by 2 bases, with 6 bases of the junction left unmatched. CDR1 is SGHAT, CDR2 FQNNGV, per germline. The CDR3 is 16 residues long. CDR3 DNA: TGTGCCAGCAGCTTAGGAGGCCCTAGCGGGACCTACGAGCAGTACTTC. It encodes CASSLGGPSGTYEQYF. Full variable domain (missing parts from reference TRBV11-2 and TRBJ2-7): EAGVAQSPRYKIIEKRQSVAFWCNPISGHATLYWYQQILGQGPKLLIQFQNNGVVDDSQLPKDRFSAERLKGVDSTLKIQPAKLEDSAVYLCASSLGGPSGTYEQYFGPGTRLTVT.

V usage is TRBV27 and J usage is TRBJ2-7; 7 bases are shared with TRBD1. The CDR3 runs to 15 residues. V gave up 5 bases and J gave up 3 bases; unmatched junction bases: 10. Germline CDR1 reads MNHEY; CDR2 reads SMNVEV (reference sequence). The CDR3 DNA is TGTGCCAGCAGTCCTACCGGGACAGCGATCTACGAGCAGTACTTC. As protein: CASSPTGTAIYEQYF.

Remarks on this clone: Mismatch with germline at one junction end may stem from a read error. This same CDR3 is encoded by further DNA sequences in the sample. The chain joins TRBV6-1 to TRBJ2-3, with 10 bases that match TRBD2. This CDR3 region has 15 residues. CDR1 and CDR2 (germline): MNHNS, SASEGT. The CDR3 region has the DNA TGTGCCAGCAGTGAGGCTAGCGGGAGCGGGGATACACAGTATTTT. This sequence encodes CASSEASGSGDTQYF.

The CDR3: CASSLYHEQFF. The CDR3 DNA is TGCGCCAGCAGCTTGTATCATGAGCAGTTCTTC. The chain joins TRBV5-1 to TRBJ2-1, with D unresolved. This CDR3 comprises 11 residues. Trimming stripped 1 base from V and 8 bases from J, with 4 bases between. Per germline, CDR1 SGHRS and CDR2 YFSETQ.

This clone has only one observation. The chain links TRBV11-1 to TRBJ1-1; weak D call: TRBD1 (6 bases). Deletions cut 5 bases from V and 0 bases from J, with 16 bases between. Germline CDR1 and CDR2: SGHAT and FQDESV (reference sequence). The CDR3 is 16 residues long. DNA for the CDR3: TGTGCCAGCAGCCTAGACAGGCACTCAATGAACACTGAAGCTTTCTTT. Translated, it gives CASSLDRHSMNTEAFF.

The genes are TRBV6-1 and TRBJ2-1; 9 bases match TRBD2. The V gene end was trimmed by 5 bases and the J gene end by 9 bases; junction bases not matched to a gene: 5. The CDR3 consists of 13 residues. The V gene's germline CDR1 is MNHNS and CDR2 SASEGT. CDR3 sequence reads: CASSTRRGGEQFF. CDR3 DNA: TGTGCCAGCAGTACCCGGCGGGGGGGTGAGCAGTTCTTC.

The chain carries TRBV2 and TRBJ1-1; D unclear. There are 17 residues in the CDR3. Trimming shortened V by 0 bases and J by 3 bases, and 17 bases separated the two germline ends. Germline assignment: CDR1 SNHLY and CDR2 FYNNEI. The CDR3 is CASSEAGGPFGYTEAFF. The DNA for the CDR3 is TGTGCCAGCAGTGAAGCAGGTGGGCCCTTTGGGTACACTGAAGCTTTCTTT.

The rearrangement uses TRBV7-9 and TRBJ2-1, with 7 positions matching TRBD1. CDR3 length: 17 residues. Germline CDR1 reads SEHNR; CDR2 reads FQNEAQ (reference sequence). J gave up 0 bases and V 5 bases, and 10 bases lay outside the gene matches. Here the CDR3 reads CASSPSSGQNSYNEQFF. The CDR3 nucleotides are TGTGCCAGCAGCCCATCCTCGGGACAGAACTCCTACAATGAGCAGTTCTTC. Full variable domain (outside the CDR3, taken from reference TRBV7-9 and TRBJ2-1): DTGVSQNPRHKITKRGQNVTFRCDPISEHNRLYWYRQTLGQGPEFLTYFQNEAQLEKSRLLSDRFSAERPKGSFSTLEIQRTEQGDSAMYLCASSPSSGQNSYNEQFFGPGTRLTVL.

The V call is TRBV6-1, the J call TRBJ2-3; 13 nucleotides align to TRBD2. Germline values: CDR1 MNHNS, CDR2 SASEGT. V was pared by 0 bases and J by 8 bases, with 17 bases of the junction left unmatched. The CDR3 totals 20 residues. Here the CDR3 DNA reads TGTGCCAGCAGTGAAGCGGATCCCCGGGGACTAGCGGGAAGCAGAGGTACGCAGTATTTT. Translation gives CASSEADPRGLAGSRGTQYF.

This chain joins TRBV7-7 and TRBJ2-3, with a tentative D call TRBD2 (5 bases). The CDR3 loop spans 15 amino acids. The germline V gene has CDR1 SSHAT and CDR2 FNYEAQ (reference sequence). Trimming cost V 5 bases and J 2 bases, with 14 bases left between them. Written as DNA, the CDR3 is TGTGCCAGCAGCCTCTCCCCGGGATTCACAGATACGCAGTATTTT. Encoded protein: CASSLSPGFTDTQYF.

The chain is built from TRBV7-6 and TRBJ2-2; 7 bases match TRBD1. Trimming removed 5 bases from V and 5 bases from J; junction bases left unmatched: 5. The CDR3 has 14 residues. The V gene's germline CDR1 is SGHVS and CDR2 FNYEAQ. In DNA form, the CDR3 reads TGTGCCAGCAGCGGACAGGAAGGAACCGGGGAGCTGTTTTTT. Protein sequence: CASSGQEGTGELFF.

The CDR3 coding sequence is TGTGCCAGCAGACAAGTCGGGTACTCCTACGAGCAGTACTTC. This encodes CASRQVGYSYEQYF. This chain links TRBV11-2 with TRBJ2-7; D ambiguous. Trimming stripped 6 bases from V and 0 bases from J, with 12 bases between. Germline lookup yields CDR1 SGHAT and CDR2 FQNNGV. The CDR3 runs to 14 residues.

V and J are TRBV29-1 and TRBJ1-1; tentative D call: TRBD1 (5 bases). The germline V gene has CDR1 SQVTM and CDR2 ANQGSEA. This CDR3 has 12 residues. Trimming shortened V by 4 bases and J by 5 bases, and 11 bases separated the two germline ends. DNA of the CDR3: TGCAGCGTTGGCGGGGGAGTAACTGAAGCTTTCTTT. Protein sequence: CSVGGGVTEAFF.